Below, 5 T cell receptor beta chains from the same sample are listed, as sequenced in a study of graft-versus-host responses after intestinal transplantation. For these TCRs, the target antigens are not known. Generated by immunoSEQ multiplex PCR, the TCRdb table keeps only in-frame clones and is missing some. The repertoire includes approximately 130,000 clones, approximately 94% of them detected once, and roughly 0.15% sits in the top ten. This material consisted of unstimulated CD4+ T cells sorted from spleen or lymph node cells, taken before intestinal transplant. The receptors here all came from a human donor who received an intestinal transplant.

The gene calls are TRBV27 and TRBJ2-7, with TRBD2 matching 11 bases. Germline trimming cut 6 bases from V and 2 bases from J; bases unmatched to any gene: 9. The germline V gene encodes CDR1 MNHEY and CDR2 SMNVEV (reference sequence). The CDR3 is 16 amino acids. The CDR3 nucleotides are TGTGCCAGCAGCCCTAAACTAGCGGGGGCCACCTACGAGCAGTACTTC. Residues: CASSPKLAGATYEQYF.

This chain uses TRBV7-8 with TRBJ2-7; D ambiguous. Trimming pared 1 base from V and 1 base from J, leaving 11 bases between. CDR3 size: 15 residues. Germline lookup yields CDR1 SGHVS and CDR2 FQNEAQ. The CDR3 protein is CASSLELGRSYEQYF. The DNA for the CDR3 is TGTGCCAGCAGCTTAGAACTCGGCAGATCCTACGAGCAGTACTTC. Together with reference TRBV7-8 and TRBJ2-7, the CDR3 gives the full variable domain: GAGVSQSPRYKVAKRGQDVALRCDPISGHVSLFWYQQALGQGPEFLTYFQNEAQLDKSGLPSDRFFAERPEGSVSTLKIQRTQQEDSAVYLCASSLELGRSYEQYFGPGTRLTVT.

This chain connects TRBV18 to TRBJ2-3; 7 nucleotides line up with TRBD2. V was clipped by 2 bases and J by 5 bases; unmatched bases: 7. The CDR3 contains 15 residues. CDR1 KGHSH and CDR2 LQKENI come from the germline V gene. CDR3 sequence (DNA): TGTGCCAGCTCACCAAAGGCGGGGGTGCTAGATACGCAGTATTTT. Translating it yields CASSPKAGVLDTQYF.

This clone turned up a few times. In DNA form, the CDR3 reads TGTGCCAGCAGTCCGGGATGGAGCTACGAGCAGTACTTC. Translated: CASSPGWSYEQYF. The V gene is TRBV5-6, the J gene TRBJ2-7, with D perhaps matching TRBD2 (5 bases). Germline V gives CDR1 SGHDT, CDR2 YYEEEE. The CDR3 contains 13 residues. Deletions cut 5 bases from V and 3 bases from J, with 12 bases between. Full variable domain (remainder filled in from reference TRBV5-6 and TRBJ2-7): DAGVTQSPTHLIKTRGQQVTLRCSPKSGHDTVSWYQQALGQGPQFIFQYYEEEERQRGNFPDRFSGHQFPNYSSELNVNALLLGDSALYLCASSPGWSYEQYFGPGTRLTVT.

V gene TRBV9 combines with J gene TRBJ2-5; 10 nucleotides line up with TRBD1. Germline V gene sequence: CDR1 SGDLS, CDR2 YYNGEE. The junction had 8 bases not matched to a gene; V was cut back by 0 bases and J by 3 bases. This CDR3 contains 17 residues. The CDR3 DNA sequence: TGTGCCAGCAGCGTAGACCTGGGGACAGGGGCAAAAGAGACCCAGTACTTC. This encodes CASSVDLGTGAKETQYF.